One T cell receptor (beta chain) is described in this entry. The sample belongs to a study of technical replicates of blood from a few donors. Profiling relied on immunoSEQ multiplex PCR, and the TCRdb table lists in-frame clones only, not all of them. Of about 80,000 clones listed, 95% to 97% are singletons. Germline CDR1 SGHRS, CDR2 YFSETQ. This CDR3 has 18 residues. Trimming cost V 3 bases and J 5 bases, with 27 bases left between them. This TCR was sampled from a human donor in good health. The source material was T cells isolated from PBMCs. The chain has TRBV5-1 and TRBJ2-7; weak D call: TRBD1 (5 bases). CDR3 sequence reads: CASSSQTLTGSIGNEQYF. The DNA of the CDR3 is TGCGCCAGCAGCTCACAAACGCTTACAGGATCCATAGGCAACGAGCAGTACTTC.